The present T cell receptor (beta chain) was sequenced within a study of cytomegalovirus exposure and HLA in healthy donors. Trimming took off 1 base at V and 5 bases at J, with 15 bases between the two ends. Germline values: CDR1 LGHNT, CDR2 FRNRAP. The CDR3 has 15 residues. PCR was performed using 60 Vbeta and 13 Jbeta primers. The table came from immunoSEQ multiplex PCR; TCRdb's copy has only in-frame clones and leaves some out. The sample contains about 160,000 clones, more than 75% of which appear only once. Specimen: PBMCs. The chain combines TRBV12-5 with TRBJ2-7; TRBD1 is a possible D gene (5 bases). This TCR derives from a young man in good health and CMV-seropositive. The CDR3, as DNA: TGTGCTAGTGGTTTGGGCAGGGTTATTCTGGACGAGCAGTACTTC. This codes for CASGLGRVILDEQYF.